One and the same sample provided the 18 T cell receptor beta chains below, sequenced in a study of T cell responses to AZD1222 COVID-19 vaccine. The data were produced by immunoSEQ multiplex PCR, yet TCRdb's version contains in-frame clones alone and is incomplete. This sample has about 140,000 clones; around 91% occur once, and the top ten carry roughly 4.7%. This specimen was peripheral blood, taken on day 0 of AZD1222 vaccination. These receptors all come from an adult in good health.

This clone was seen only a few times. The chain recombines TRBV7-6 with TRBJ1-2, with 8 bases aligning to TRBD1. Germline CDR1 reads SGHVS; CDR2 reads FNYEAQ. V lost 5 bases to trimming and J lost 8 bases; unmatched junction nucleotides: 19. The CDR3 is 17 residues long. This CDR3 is CASSPQPQGARLGGYTF. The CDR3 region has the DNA TGTGCCAGCAGCCCCCAACCGCAGGGGGCGCGTTTAGGAGGCTACACCTTC.

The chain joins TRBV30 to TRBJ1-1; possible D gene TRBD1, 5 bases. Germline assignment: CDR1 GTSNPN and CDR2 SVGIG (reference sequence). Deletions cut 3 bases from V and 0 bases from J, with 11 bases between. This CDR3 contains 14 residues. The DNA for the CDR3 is TGTGCCTGGAGGACAGTTCGGTTGAACACTGAAGCTTTCTTT. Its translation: CAWRTVRLNTEAFF.

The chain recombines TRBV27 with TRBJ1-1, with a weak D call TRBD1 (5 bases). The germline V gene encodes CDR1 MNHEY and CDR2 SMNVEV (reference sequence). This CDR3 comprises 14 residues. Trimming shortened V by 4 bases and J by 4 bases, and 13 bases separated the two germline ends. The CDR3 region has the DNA TGTGCCAGCAGTTACTTACCTGGGGCCACTGAAGCTTTCTTT. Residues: CASSYLPGATEAFF.

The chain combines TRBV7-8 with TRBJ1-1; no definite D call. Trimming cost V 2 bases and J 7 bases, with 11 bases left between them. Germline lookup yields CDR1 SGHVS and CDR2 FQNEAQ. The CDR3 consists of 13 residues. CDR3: CASSLPSRVEAFF. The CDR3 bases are TGTGCCAGCAGCTTACCCTCGAGGGTTGAAGCTTTCTTT.

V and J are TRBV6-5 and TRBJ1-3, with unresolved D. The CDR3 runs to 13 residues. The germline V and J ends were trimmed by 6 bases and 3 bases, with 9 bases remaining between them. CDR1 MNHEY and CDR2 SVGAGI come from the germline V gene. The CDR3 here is CASSPRHGNTIYF. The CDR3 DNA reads TGTGCCAGCAGCCCCCGCCATGGAAACACCATATATTTT.

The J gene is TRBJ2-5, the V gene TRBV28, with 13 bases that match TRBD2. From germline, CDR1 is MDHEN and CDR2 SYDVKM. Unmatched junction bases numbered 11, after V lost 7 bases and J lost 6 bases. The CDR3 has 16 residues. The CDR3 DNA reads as TGTGCCAGCACTCGGACTAGCGGGAGCGGGGAGCAGACCCAGTACTTC. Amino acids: CASTRTSGSGEQTQYF.

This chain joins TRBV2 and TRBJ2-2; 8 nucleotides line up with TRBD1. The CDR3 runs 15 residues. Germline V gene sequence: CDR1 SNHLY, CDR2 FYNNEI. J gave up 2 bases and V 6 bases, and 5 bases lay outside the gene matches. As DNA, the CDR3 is TGTGCCAGCAGGGACAGGGCGGGAAACACCGGGGAGCTGTTTTTT. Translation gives CASRDRAGNTGELFF.

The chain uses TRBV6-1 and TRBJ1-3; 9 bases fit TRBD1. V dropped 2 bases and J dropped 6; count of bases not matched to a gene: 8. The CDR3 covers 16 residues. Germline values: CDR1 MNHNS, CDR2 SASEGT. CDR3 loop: CASSETATGGLNTIYF. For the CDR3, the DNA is TGTGCCAGCAGTGAAACTGCCACAGGGGGCTTAAACACCATATATTTT.

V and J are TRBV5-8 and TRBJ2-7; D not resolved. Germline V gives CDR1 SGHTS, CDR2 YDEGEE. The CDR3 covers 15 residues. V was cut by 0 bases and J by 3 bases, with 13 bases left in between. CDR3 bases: TGTGCCAGCAGCTTGGTGTCGACGGGTTTCTACGAGCAGTACTTC. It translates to CASSLVSTGFYEQYF.

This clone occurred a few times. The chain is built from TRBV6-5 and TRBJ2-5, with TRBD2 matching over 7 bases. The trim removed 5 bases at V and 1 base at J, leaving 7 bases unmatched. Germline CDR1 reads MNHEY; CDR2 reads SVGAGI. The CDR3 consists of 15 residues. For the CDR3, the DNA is TGTGCCAGCAGTAGATGGGGGGGTTCCCAAGAGACCCAGTACTTC. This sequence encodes CASSRWGGSQETQYF.

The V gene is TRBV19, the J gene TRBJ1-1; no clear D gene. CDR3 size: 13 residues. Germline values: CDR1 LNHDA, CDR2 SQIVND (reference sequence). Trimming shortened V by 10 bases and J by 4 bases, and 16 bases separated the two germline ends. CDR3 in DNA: TGTGCCACCCGAGGAAGCTTGGGCACTGAAGCTTTCTTT. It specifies CATRGSLGTEAFF.

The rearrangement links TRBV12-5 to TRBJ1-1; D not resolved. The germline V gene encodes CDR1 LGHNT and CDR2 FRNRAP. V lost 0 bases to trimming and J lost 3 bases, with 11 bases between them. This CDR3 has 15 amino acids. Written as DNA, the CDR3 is TGTGCTAGTGGTTTGGTAACCGGCCCGTACACTGAAGCTTTCTTT. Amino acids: CASGLVTGPYTEAFF.

In nucleotides, the CDR3 is TGTGCCAGCCACCTGTCTGGGGGAGGGCCGGCGAACACCGGGGAGCTGTTTTTT. It encodes CASHLSGGGPANTGELFF. The V and J genes are TRBV18 and TRBJ2-2, with 7 bases that match TRBD2. The junction had 15 bases not matched to a gene; V was cut back by 8 bases and J by 0 bases. The CDR3 sequence is 18 residues long. Germline CDR1 and CDR2: KGHSH and LQKENI.

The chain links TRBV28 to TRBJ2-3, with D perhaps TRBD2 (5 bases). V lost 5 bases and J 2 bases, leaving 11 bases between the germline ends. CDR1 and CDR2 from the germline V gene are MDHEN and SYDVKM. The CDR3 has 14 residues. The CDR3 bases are TGTGCCAGCAGTCCCCTAGCAGCCACAGATACGCAGTATTTT. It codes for CASSPLAATDTQYF. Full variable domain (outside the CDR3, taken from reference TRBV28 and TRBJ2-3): DVKVTQSSRYLVKRTGEKVFLECVQDMDHENMFWYRQDPGLGLRLIYFSYDVKMKEKGDIPEGYSVSREKKERFSLILESASTNQTSMYLCASSPLAATDTQYFGPGTRLTVL.

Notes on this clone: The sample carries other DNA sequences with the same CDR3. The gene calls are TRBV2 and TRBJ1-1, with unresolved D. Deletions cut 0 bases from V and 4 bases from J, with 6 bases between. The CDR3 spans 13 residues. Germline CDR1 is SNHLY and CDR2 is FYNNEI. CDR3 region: CASSEASVTEAFF. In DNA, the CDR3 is TGTGCCAGCAGTGAAGCGAGTGTCACTGAAGCTTTCTTT.

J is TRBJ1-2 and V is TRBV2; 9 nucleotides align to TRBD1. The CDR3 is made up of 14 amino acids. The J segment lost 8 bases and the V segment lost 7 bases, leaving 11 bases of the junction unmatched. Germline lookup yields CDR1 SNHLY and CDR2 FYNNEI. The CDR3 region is CASNPGQGLTGYTF. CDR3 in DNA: TGTGCCAGCAACCCGGGACAGGGTCTTACGGGCTACACCTTC. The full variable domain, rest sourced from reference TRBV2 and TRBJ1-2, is EPEVTQTPSHQVTQMGQEVILRCVPISNHLYFYWYRQILGQKVEFLVSFYNNEISEKSEIFDDQFSVERPDGSNFTLKIRSTKLEDSAMYFCASNPGQGLTGYTFGSGTRLTVV.

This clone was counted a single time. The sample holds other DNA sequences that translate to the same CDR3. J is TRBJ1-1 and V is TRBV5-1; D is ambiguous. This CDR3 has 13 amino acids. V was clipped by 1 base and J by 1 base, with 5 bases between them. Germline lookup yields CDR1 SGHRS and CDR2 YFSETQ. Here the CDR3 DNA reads TGCGCCAGCAGCTTGACAGAGAACACTGAAGCTTTCTTT. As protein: CASSLTENTEAFF.

The CDR3, as DNA: TGTGCCACCGCTTTTGGCACAGATACGCAGTATTTT. Amino acid sequence: CATAFGTDTQYF. The chain carries TRBV15 and TRBJ2-3; D is unclear. The CDR3 is 12 residues long. Trimming cost V 8 bases and J 1 base, with 7 bases left between them. Germline assignment: CDR1 LNHNV and CDR2 YYDKDF (reference sequence).